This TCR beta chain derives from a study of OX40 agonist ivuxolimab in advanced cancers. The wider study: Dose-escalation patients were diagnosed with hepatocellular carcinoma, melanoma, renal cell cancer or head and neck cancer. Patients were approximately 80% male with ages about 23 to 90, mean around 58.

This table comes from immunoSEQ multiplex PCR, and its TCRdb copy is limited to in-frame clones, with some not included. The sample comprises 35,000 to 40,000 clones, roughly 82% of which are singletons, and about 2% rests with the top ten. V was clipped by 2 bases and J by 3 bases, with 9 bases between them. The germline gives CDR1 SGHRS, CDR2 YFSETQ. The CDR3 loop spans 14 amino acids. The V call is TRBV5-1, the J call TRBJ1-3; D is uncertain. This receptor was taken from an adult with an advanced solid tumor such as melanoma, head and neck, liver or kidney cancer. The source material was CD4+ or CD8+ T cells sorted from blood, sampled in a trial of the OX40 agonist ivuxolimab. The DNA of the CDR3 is TGCGCCAGCAGCTTACAGTCGGGTGGAAACACCATATATTTT. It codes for CASSLQSGGNTIYF.